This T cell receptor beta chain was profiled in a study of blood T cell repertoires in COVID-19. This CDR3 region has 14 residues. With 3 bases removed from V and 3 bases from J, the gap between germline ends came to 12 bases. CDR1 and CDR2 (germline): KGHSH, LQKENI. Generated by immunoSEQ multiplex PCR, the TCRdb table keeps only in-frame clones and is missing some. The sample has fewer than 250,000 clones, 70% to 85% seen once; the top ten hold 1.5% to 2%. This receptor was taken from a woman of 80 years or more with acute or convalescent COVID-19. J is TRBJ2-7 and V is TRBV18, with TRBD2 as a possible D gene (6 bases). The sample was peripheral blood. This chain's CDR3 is CASSPTEGRYEQYF. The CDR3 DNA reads TGTGCCAGCTCACCCACGGAGGGCCGCTACGAGCAGTACTTC. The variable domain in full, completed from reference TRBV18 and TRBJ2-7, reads NAGVMQNPRHLVRRRGQEARLRCSPMKGHSHVYWYRQLPEEGLKFMVYLQKENIIDESGMPKERFSAEFPKEGPSILRIQQVVRGDSAAYFCASSPTEGRYEQYFGPGTRLTVT.